These 20 T cell receptor beta chains originate from one sample sequenced in a study of early T cells in non-severe SARS-CoV-2 infection. TCRdb reprocessed the 5' RACE reads via MiXCR and lists one record per CDR3 protein. The data hold 60,000 to 65,000 distinct CDR3 sequences, with more than 7% observed a single time. The sequenced sample was whole blood, obtained at baseline. These receptors came from an adult who was a healthcare worker with PCR-confirmed SARS-CoV-2 infection or an uninfected control (not recorded which).

This clonotype appeared many times. The chain couples TRBV4-2 to TRBJ2-3; maybe TRBD1 (6 bases). Trimming removed 3 bases from V and 0 bases from J, with 19 bases in between. Germline lookup yields CDR1 LGHNA and CDR2 YNFKEQ. The CDR3 runs to 18 residues. The DNA for the CDR3 is TGTGCCAGCAGCCAGGCTAGGATGCGGACAGCTAGCACAGATACGCAGTATTTT. This translates into CASSQARMRTASTDTQYF.

This clonotype showed up just a few times. The chain carries TRBV19 and TRBJ2-6, with D unresolved. From germline, CDR1 is LNHDA and CDR2 SQIVND (reference sequence). Trimming removed 5 bases at V and 2 bases at J, with 4 bases between. The CDR3 runs to 13 residues. In DNA form, the CDR3 reads TGTGCCAGTAGTGGGCCTGGGGCCAACGTCCTGACTTTC. Translated: CASSGPGANVLTF.

The chain carries TRBV4-1 and TRBJ2-1; the match to TRBD1 covers 7 bases. V was clipped by 4 bases and J by 4 bases; unmatched bases: 10. Germline V CDR1 and CDR2: MGHRA, YSYEKL. CDR3 length equals 16 residues. CDR3 residues: CASSLIPGQRYNEQFF. CDR3 nucleotide sequence: TGCGCCAGCAGCCTAATCCCGGGACAGAGGTACAATGAGCAGTTCTTC.

This clonotype was counted between two and nine times. This chain uses TRBV24-1 with TRBJ2-3; 12 nucleotides agree with TRBD1. CDR3 length equals 17 residues. The V segment lost 4 bases and the J segment 7 bases; nucleotides outside the gene matches: 11. In germline, CDR1 is KGHDR, CDR2 SFDVKD. CDR3 in DNA: TGTGCCACCAGTGACACCACCGGGACAGGGGGCGGAAATACGCAGTATTTT. Translating gives CATSDTTGTGGGNTQYF.

This clonotype has ten or more counts. The J gene is TRBJ1-1, the V gene TRBV18, with D hard to call. This CDR3 has 12 residues. CDR1 is KGHSH and CDR2 is LQKENI in the germline V gene. V shed 6 bases and J shed 4 bases, with 9 bases lying between them. The chain's CDR3 is CASSRVGTEAFF. CDR3 sequence (DNA): TGTGCCAGCTCTCGGGTTGGCACTGAAGCTTTCTTT.

The table lists this clonotype with a few counts. CDR3 DNA sequence: TGCGCCAGCAGCCCGGGACAGGGCGGCAATCAGCCCCAGCATTTT. As protein: CASSPGQGGNQPQHF. V and J are TRBV5-1 and TRBJ1-5; TRBD1 agrees at 9 bases. V was clipped by 4 bases and J by 2 bases; unmatched bases: 4. Germline CDR1 is SGHRS and CDR2 is YFSETQ. The CDR3 length is 15 residues.

The V and J genes are TRBV7-8 and TRBJ2-5; 10 bases map to TRBD1. From germline, CDR1 is SGHVS and CDR2 FQNEAQ. CDR3 length equals 16 residues. V gave up 1 base and J gave up 7 bases; unmatched junction bases: 9. Written as DNA, the CDR3 is TGTGCCAGCAGCTTAGTCGAACCCGGGACAGGGGTGACCCAGTACTTC. Amino acid sequence: CASSLVEPGTGVTQYF. The whole variable domain, filled in from reference TRBV7-8 and TRBJ2-5, reads GAGVSQSPRYKVAKRGQDVALRCDPISGHVSLFWYQQALGQGPEFLTYFQNEAQLDKSGLPSDRFFAERPEGSVSTLKIQRTQQEDSAVYLCASSLVEPGTGVTQYFGPGTRLLVL.

This clonotype was counted at least ten times. This rearrangement joins TRBV7-3 to TRBJ2-1; D not resolved. The V and J ends lost 1 base and 0 bases respectively, with 7 bases between them. CDR1 is SGHTA, CDR2 FQGTGA, per germline. The length of the CDR3 is 15 residues. The CDR3 bases are TGTGCCAGCAGCTTAATGGCAGACTCCTACAATGAGCAGTTCTTC. As protein: CASSLMADSYNEQFF.

The V call is TRBV10-3, the J call TRBJ1-5, with a weak D call TRBD1 (6 bases). CDR1 ENHRY and CDR2 SYGVKD come from the germline V gene. V was shortened by 8 bases and J by 5 bases, with 13 bases between the two germline ends. The CDR3 is made up of 13 amino acids. The CDR3 sequence: CAISPGGHQPQHF. CDR3 DNA sequence: TGTGCCATCTCCCCGGGGGGCCATCAGCCCCAGCATTTT.

J is TRBJ2-5 and V is TRBV29-1; 7 bases match TRBD1. Germline loops: CDR1 SQVTM, CDR2 ANQGSEA. This CDR3 contains 13 residues. V gave up 5 bases and J gave up 1 base; unmatched junction bases: 4. Here the CDR3 DNA reads TGCAGCGTTTCCGGGACAGCCCAAGAGACCCAGTACTTC. This sequence encodes CSVSGTAQETQYF.

The DNA of the CDR3 is TGCGCCAGCAGCCAATCTGCGGGAGAAACCGATACGCAGTATTTT. Translating it yields CASSQSAGETDTQYF. The V call is TRBV4-3, the J call TRBJ2-3; TRBD2 agrees at 7 bases. V dropped 2 bases and J dropped 6; count of bases not matched to a gene: 8. Germline lookup yields CDR1 LGHNA and CDR2 YSLEER. This CDR3 spans 15 amino acids.

There are a few counts of this clonotype. This chain joins TRBV20-1 and TRBJ2-2; D is possibly TRBD2 (5 bases). Trimming pared 8 bases from V and 5 bases from J, leaving 24 bases between. Germline V lookup: CDR1 DFQATT, CDR2 SNEGSKA (reference sequence). CDR3 length: 16 residues. CDR3 coding DNA: TGCAGTCCAATCCGGGGAGCGCGAGATTGGACCGGGGAGCTGTTTTTT. Translation gives CSPIRGARDWTGELFF.

This clonotype has a handful of counts. This rearrangement joins TRBV6-2 or TRBV6-3 to TRBJ2-7, with 9 bases identical to TRBD2. V was pared by 7 bases and J by 4 bases, with 5 bases of the junction left unmatched. The CDR3 length is 13 residues. CDR1 and CDR2 from the germline V gene are MNHEY and SVGEGT. CDR3 in DNA: TGTGCCAGCATTCAGACTAGCGGATACGAGCAGTACTTC. Its translation: CASIQTSGYEQYF.

This clonotype was picked up many times. The J gene is TRBJ2-3, the V gene TRBV6-2 or TRBV6-3; 12 bases align to TRBD1. There are 20 residues in the CDR3. The V segment lost 6 bases and the J segment 7 bases; nucleotides outside the gene matches: 23. From germline, CDR1 is MNHEY and CDR2 SVGEGT. The CDR3 sequence: CASSYIVGTGGFEAGNTQYF. The CDR3 DNA is TGTGCCAGCAGCTATATCGTTGGGACAGGGGGCTTCGAGGCTGGAAATACGCAGTATTTT.

This clonotype was counted between two and nine times. The chain employs TRBV29-1 and TRBJ2-7; 13 bases line up with TRBD2. Trimming took 7 bases from V and 5 from J; bases not matched to a gene: 8. The CDR3 is made up of 14 amino acids. The V gene's germline CDR1 is SQVTM and CDR2 ANQGSEA. The CDR3 DNA follows: TGCAGCGCGGGACTAGCGGGGCGCCCCAACGAGCAGTACTTC. Protein sequence: CSAGLAGRPNEQYF.

This clonotype has a count of ten or more. The gene calls are TRBV29-1 and TRBJ2-1; 8 bases agree with TRBD2. V gave up 5 bases and J gave up 2 bases; unmatched junction bases: 14. The CDR3 extends over 17 amino acids. CDR1 SQVTM and CDR2 ANQGSEA come from the germline V gene. The chain's CDR3 is CSVRGGAGAGTYNEQFF. DNA for the CDR3: TGCAGCGTTAGGGGGGGAGCGGGAGCTGGCACCTACAATGAGCAGTTCTTC.

This clonotype has just a few counts. The chain links TRBV6-5 to TRBJ2-1; D gene unclear. CDR3 size: 15 residues. Trimming took 1 base from V and 0 from J, leaving 7 bases between them. Per the germline V gene, CDR1 is MNHEY and CDR2 is SVGAGI. In DNA, the CDR3 is TGTGCCAGCAGTTACTTCCTGAGCTCCTACAATGAGCAGTTCTTC. This codes for CASSYFLSSYNEQFF.

The table lists this clonotype with a few counts. This sequence joins TRBV2 and TRBJ2-2; 7 nucleotides agree with TRBD2. The junction had 6 bases not matched to a gene; V was cut back by 10 bases and J by 7 bases. Germline CDR1 and CDR2: SNHLY and FYNNEI. The CDR3 runs 12 residues. This CDR3 reads CAMDTGGGELFF. The CDR3 DNA is TGTGCCATGGACACGGGGGGCGGGGAGCTGTTTTTT.

This clonotype was picked up a small number of times. The chain links TRBV5-6 to TRBJ2-1; weak D call: TRBD2 (6 bases). In germline, CDR1 is SGHDT, CDR2 YYEEEE. Deletions cut 2 bases from V and 0 bases from J, with 15 bases between. This CDR3 region has 17 residues. CDR3: CASSFFLRDFSYNEQFF. The DNA for the CDR3 is TGTGCCAGCAGCTTTTTCTTGAGGGACTTCTCCTACAATGAGCAGTTCTTC.

This clonotype appeared many times. This chain links TRBV29-1 with TRBJ1-2; D unclear. Trimming shortened V by 7 bases and J by 7 bases, and 16 bases separated the two germline ends. CDR1 is SQVTM, CDR2 ANQGSEA, per germline. There are 12 residues in the CDR3. The CDR3 nucleotides are TGCAGCGCAAGGCCGTTGATGGGTGGCTACACCTTC. Amino acid sequence: CSARPLMGGYTF.